This T cell receptor beta chain derives from a study of identical twins. Study-level findings and limits: Models underestimated TCR alpha sharing (out-of-frame) in monozygotic twins. Instead of following the same donors, the conclusions were based on cross-sectional statistical analysis.

A universal primer site came from template switching; cDNA carried unique molecular identifiers. MiXCR was run by TCRdb on the 5' RACE reads, yielding one entry per CDR3 protein. The data show a few hundred thousand distinct CDR3 sequences, with roughly 9% seen just once and 8% to 10% held by the top ten. Germline CDR1 SNHLY, CDR2 FYNNEI. The CDR3 covers 15 residues. V lost 8 bases and J lost 0, with 17 bases in between. Only a few counts were recorded for this clonotype. The antigen is unknown. The sequenced material came from naive T cells sorted from blood. This sequence was found in a woman aged 45 to 65 in good health. The chain is built from TRBV2 and TRBJ2-7, with D perhaps given as TRBD1 or TRBD2 (5 bases each). The CDR3 sequence is CASAGASSFSYEQYF. Here the CDR3 DNA reads TGTGCCAGCGCCGGGGCTTCCTCTTTCTCCTACGAGCAGTACTTC.